These 13 T cell receptor beta chains were sequenced from one sample in a study of blood T cells in healthy people across ages. Alongside a J-beta primer mix, a sample-barcoded 5' primer served in a second PCR lasting about 7 to 12 cycles. MiXCR, applied by TCRdb to the 5' RACE reads, yields one record per CDR3 protein. The repertoire holds around 2 million distinct CDR3 sequences, with 39% as singletons. Sequencing was carried out using blood. The source of these receptors is a human donor in good health.

The CDR3 region is CSAPRRQGLGEQYF. CDR3 coding DNA: TGCAGTGCCCCTCGCCGACAGGGACTGGGGGAGCAGTACTTC. The gene calls are TRBV20-1 and TRBJ2-7; D is possibly TRBD1 (7 bases). The germline V gene encodes CDR1 DFQATT and CDR2 SNEGSKA (reference sequence). The germline V and J ends were trimmed by 6 bases and 7 bases, with 22 bases remaining between them. The CDR3 covers 14 residues.

This clonotype has only one observation. This chain joins TRBV6-5 and TRBJ1-1; a possible D gene is TRBD1 (5 bases). V gave up 1 base and J gave up 2 bases, with 17 bases separating them. There are 17 residues in the CDR3. Germline CDR1 and CDR2: MNHEY and SVGAGI. This CDR3 reads CASSYFPEGALNTEAFF. Written as DNA, the CDR3 is TGTGCCAGCAGTTACTTCCCCGAAGGGGCACTCAACACTGAAGCTTTCTTT.

This chain joins TRBV20-1 and TRBJ1-5; no reliable D call. Deletions cut 2 bases from V and 2 bases from J, with 10 bases between. Germline values: CDR1 DFQATT, CDR2 SNEGSKA (reference sequence). The CDR3 is 14 residues long. CDR3 DNA sequence: TGCAGTGCTAGACGGGCGGATGGCAATCAGCCCCAGCATTTT. Protein: CSARRADGNQPQHF.

In this sample, this clonotype turned up a few times. V gene TRBV9 combines with J gene TRBJ2-3; 9 bases are shared with TRBD1. CDR1 and CDR2 from the germline V gene are SGDLS and YYNGEE. V lost 6 bases and J lost 5; bases outside the gene matches: 10. This CDR3 region has 15 residues. The CDR3 here is CASTMGQGGRDTQYF. The CDR3 DNA follows: TGTGCCAGCACGATGGGACAGGGAGGTAGAGATACGCAGTATTTT.

The chain is built from TRBV24-1 and TRBJ1-1; perhaps TRBD1 as D (5 bases). CDR1 and CDR2 from the germline V gene are KGHDR and SFDVKD. V lost 5 bases, J lost 1 base, and 7 bases lay in between. This CDR3 has 13 residues. CDR3 DNA: TGTGCCACCAGTGTGGGGGGGAACACTGAAGCTTTCTTT. Translating it yields CATSVGGNTEAFF.

On this clonotype: The junction shows a germline mismatch at one end, possibly a read error. The chain joins TRBV19 to TRBJ2-7; D might be TRBD2 (5 bases). The germline CDR1 and CDR2 sequences are LNHDA and SQIVND (reference sequence). The CDR3 covers 13 residues. DNA of the CDR3: TGTGCCAGTGGTATCCTCCTAGCAGGCGAGCAGTACTTC. Translation gives CASGILLAGEQYF.

This chain links TRBV10-3 with TRBJ2-3, with 11 nucleotides matching TRBD1. In germline, CDR1 is ENHRY, CDR2 SYGVKD. CDR3 length: 16 residues. V lost 6 bases and J lost 8; bases outside the gene matches: 13. The CDR3 region is CAISPTDRGQAGTQYF. The CDR3 nucleotides read TGTGCCATCAGCCCTACGGACAGGGGGCAGGCAGGTACGCAGTATTTT.

V is TRBV6-5 and J is TRBJ2-7; the D call may be TRBD1 or TRBD2 (5 bases each). Per germline, CDR1 MNHEY and CDR2 SVGAGI. V was shortened by 2 bases and J by 5 bases, with 16 bases between the two germline ends. The CDR3 runs to 15 residues. The CDR3 sequence is CASSYLGAGSHEQYF. Written as DNA, the CDR3 is TGTGCCAGCAGTTACCTCGGGGCAGGGAGTCACGAGCAGTACTTC.

The chain has TRBV12-3 or TRBV12-4 and TRBJ1-1; D not resolved. The CDR3 length is 11 residues. Trimming cost V 10 bases and J 6 bases, with 12 bases left between them. The CDR3 DNA follows: TGTGCCACTAGGAGTTGGGCTGAAGCTTTCTTT. Amino acids: CATRSWAEAFF.

This rearrangement joins TRBV19 to TRBJ2-1; D is possibly TRBD1 (6 bases). The CDR3 is 14 amino acids. The germline V and J ends were trimmed by 0 bases and 9 bases, with 12 bases remaining between them. Per germline, CDR1 LNHDA and CDR2 SQIVND (reference sequence). The CDR3 DNA follows: TGTGCCAGTAGTATAGAAGGGGGATGGAGTGAGCAGTTCTTC. Its translation is CASSIEGGWSEQFF.

The chain recombines TRBV20-1 with TRBJ2-7, with a tentative D call TRBD2 (6 bases). This CDR3 is built from 13 residues. With 4 bases removed from V and 6 bases from J, the gap between germline ends came to 16 bases. Germline V lookup: CDR1 DFQATT, CDR2 SNEGSKA (reference sequence). CDR3 in DNA: TGCAGTGCTACTAGCGTCGCCTTATCCGAGCAGTACTTC. This codes for CSATSVALSEQYF.

This clonotype was seen only a few times. The CDR3, as DNA: TGTGCCAGCAGTTCGACGGTAAGCTCCTACGAGCAGTACTTC. It is translated as CASSSTVSSYEQYF. The gene calls are TRBV28 and TRBJ2-7; D remains ambiguous. This CDR3 is built from 14 residues. With 4 bases removed from V and 0 bases from J, the gap between germline ends came to 10 bases. Germline loops: CDR1 MDHEN, CDR2 SYDVKM.

This clonotype was observed a handful of times. The V gene is TRBV5-6, the J gene TRBJ2-5, with 10 bases that match TRBD1. From germline, CDR1 is SGHDT and CDR2 YYEEEE. The J segment lost 6 bases and the V segment lost 4 bases, leaving 12 bases of the junction unmatched. The CDR3 length is 16 residues. DNA of the CDR3: TGTGCCAGCAGCCCTTTCCGGACAGGGGGTCGGCAGACCCAGTACTTC. Translated, it gives CASSPFRTGGRQTQYF.